This is a list of T cell receptor beta chains from one sample in a study of T cells after yellow fever vaccination. Each CDR3 protein is one row after TCRdb ran MiXCR on the 5' RACE reads. The table includes hundreds of thousands of distinct CDR3 sequences, approximately 18% detected once. The sample consisted of PBMCs, taken before the yellow fever booster vaccination. All receptors derive from a man aged 18 to 29 who received the YFV17D yellow fever vaccine. Both conserved end residues are part of each CDR3. D genes are given only for firm matches. The size entry is marked missing in some rows and otherwise reads once, few, many or a size class.

D gene: TRBD1; V gene: TRBV5-5; CDR3 length: 14; J gene: TRBJ1-6; clone size: -; CDR3 DNA: TGTGCCAGCAGCTCCAGGGGGGGGAATTCACCCCTCCACTTT; CDR3 protein: CASSSRGGNSPLHF
D gene: -; V gene: TRBV20-1; CDR3 length: 12; J gene: TRBJ2-3; clone size: few; CDR3 DNA: TGCAGTGCCGAAGGGGCCCTTCATACGCAGTATTTT; CDR3 protein: CSAEGALHTQYF
D gene: -; V gene: TRBV29-1; CDR3 length: 13; J gene: TRBJ2-5; clone size: -; CDR3 DNA: TGCAGCGTTTCCCCCCGGGAAGAAGAGACCCAGTACTTC; CDR3 protein: CSVSPREEETQYF
D gene: -; V gene: TRBV6-5; CDR3 length: 12; J gene: TRBJ2-7; clone size: -; CDR3 DNA: TGTGCCAGCAGTAACGGGGGCTACGAGCAGTACTTC; CDR3 protein: CASSNGGYEQYF
D gene: -; V gene: TRBV5-1; CDR3 length: 14; J gene: TRBJ2-6; clone size: many; CDR3 DNA: TGCGCCAGCAGCTTGTACTCTGGGGCCAACGTCCTGACTTTC; CDR3 protein: CASSLYSGANVLTF
D gene: -; V gene: TRBV7-9; CDR3 length: 14; J gene: TRBJ1-5; clone size: -; CDR3 DNA: TGTGCCAGCAGCTTGATGGGTAGCAATCAGCCCCAGCATTTT; CDR3 protein: CASSLMGSNQPQHF
D gene: -; V gene: TRBV19; CDR3 length: 13; J gene: TRBJ2-4; clone size: -; CDR3 DNA: TGTGCCAGTAGTCCGCCCGGCTCCGCCGTTCAGTACTTC; CDR3 protein: CASSPPGSAVQYF
D gene: -; V gene: TRBV6-5; CDR3 length: 16; J gene: TRBJ2-3; clone size: few; CDR3 DNA: TGTGCCAGCAGTGTATTAGGGACGGCCCCCCCAGATACGCAGTATTTT; CDR3 protein: CASSVLGTAPPDTQYF
D gene: -; V gene: TRBV10-3; CDR3 length: 15; J gene: TRBJ1-3; clone size: -; CDR3 DNA: TGTGCCATCAGTGAGTTACAGGGTCCCGGAAACACCATATATTTT; CDR3 protein: CAISELQGPGNTIYF
D gene: -; V gene: TRBV6-5; CDR3 length: 15; J gene: TRBJ2-4; clone size: few; CDR3 DNA: TGTGCCAGCAGCGCACTTCCGCAGCCCCAGGACATTCAGTACTTC; CDR3 protein: CASSALPQPQDIQYF
D gene: -; V gene: TRBV20-1; CDR3 length: 10; J gene: TRBJ2-7; clone size: -; CDR3 DNA: TGCAGTGCTAGTTTAGGCGAGCAGTACTTC; CDR3 protein: CSASLGEQYF
D gene: TRBD2; V gene: TRBV5-1; CDR3 length: 12; J gene: TRBJ2-3; clone size: -; CDR3 DNA: TGCGCCAGCACCCAGCGGGGGGATACGCAGTATTTT; CDR3 protein: CASTQRGDTQYF
D gene: TRBD2; V gene: TRBV7-8; CDR3 length: 16; J gene: TRBJ2-3; clone size: -; CDR3 DNA: TGTGCCAGCAGCGCCTGGGCGGGGGGTTTCACAGATACGCAGTATTTT; CDR3 protein: CASSAWAGGFTDTQYF
D gene: -; V gene: TRBV19; CDR3 length: 15; J gene: TRBJ1-2; clone size: few; CDR3 DNA: TGTGCCAGTAGTGTTTTTTTGGGGGTTTCAAATGGCTACACCTTC; CDR3 protein: CASSVFLGVSNGYTF
D gene: TRBD1; V gene: TRBV7-2; CDR3 length: 14; J gene: TRBJ1-6; clone size: few; CDR3 DNA: TGTGCCAGCAGCTCGATTACAGGGGATTCACCCCTCCACTTT; CDR3 protein: CASSSITGDSPLHF
D gene: TRBD1; V gene: TRBV10-3; CDR3 length: 15; J gene: TRBJ2-3; clone size: many; CDR3 DNA: TGTGCCATCAGTGCGGACAGGGGGCCCACAGATACGCAGTATTTT; CDR3 protein: CAISADRGPTDTQYF
D gene: TRBD2; V gene: TRBV12-3/TRBV12-4; CDR3 length: 17; J gene: TRBJ2-3; clone size: few; CDR3 DNA: TGTGCCAGCAGCCCCAAGGGAGGGGCGAGGGTGACAGATACGCAGTATTTT; CDR3 protein: CASSPKGGARVTDTQYF
D gene: -; V gene: TRBV5-6; CDR3 length: 15; J gene: TRBJ2-3; clone size: few; CDR3 DNA: TGTGCCAGCAGCTTGGTGAGACGCACTAAAGATACGCAGTATTTT; CDR3 protein: CASSLVRRTKDTQYF
D gene: -; V gene: TRBV19; CDR3 length: 13; J gene: TRBJ1-5; clone size: few; CDR3 DNA: TGTGCCAGTAGTAGGGGGTTAGATCAGCCCCAGCATTTT; CDR3 protein: CASSRGLDQPQHF
D gene: TRBD1; V gene: TRBV6-2/TRBV6-3; CDR3 length: 15; J gene: TRBJ1-5; clone size: few; CDR3 DNA: TGTGCCAGCAGAAAAAGTGACAGGGCGATGGTACCCCAGCATTTT; CDR3 protein: CASRKSDRAMVPQHF
D gene: -; V gene: TRBV28; CDR3 length: 14; J gene: TRBJ1-2; clone size: few; CDR3 DNA: TGTGCCAGCAGTGGACCCGGACAGAACTATGGCTACACCTTC; CDR3 protein: CASSGPGQNYGYTF
D gene: TRBD1; V gene: TRBV9; CDR3 length: 15; J gene: TRBJ2-5; clone size: -; CDR3 DNA: TGTGCCAGCAGCGTACTAGGGGGCTCACAAGAGACCCAGTACTTC; CDR3 protein: CASSVLGGSQETQYF
D gene: -; V gene: TRBV7-2; CDR3 length: 14; J gene: TRBJ1-1; clone size: -; CDR3 DNA: TGTGCCAGCACCCAACCAGGTTTATACACTGAAGCTTTCTTT; CDR3 protein: CASTQPGLYTEAFF
D gene: -; V gene: TRBV6-5; CDR3 length: 14; J gene: TRBJ2-7; clone size: -; CDR3 DNA: TGTGCCAGCAGTTATGGACGGGTCTCCTACGAGCAGTACTTC; CDR3 protein: CASSYGRVSYEQYF
D gene: -; V gene: TRBV29-1; CDR3 length: 10; J gene: TRBJ1-2; clone size: few; CDR3 DNA: TGCAGCGTGGACAGTGCTGGCTACACCTTC; CDR3 protein: CSVDSAGYTF
D gene: -; V gene: TRBV12-3/TRBV12-4; CDR3 length: 12; J gene: TRBJ2-1; clone size: few; CDR3 DNA: TGTGCCAGCAGTTTCTCCTCCGCTGAGCAGTTCTTC; CDR3 protein: CASSFSSAEQFF
D gene: -; V gene: TRBV20-1; CDR3 length: 13; J gene: TRBJ1-2; clone size: few; CDR3 DNA: TGCAGTGCTAAGAAGGACCCTGGCTATGGCTACACCTTC; CDR3 protein: CSAKKDPGYGYTF
D gene: TRBD2; V gene: TRBV12-3/TRBV12-4; CDR3 length: 15; J gene: TRBJ2-5; clone size: -; CDR3 DNA: TGTGCCAGCAGTTTCTGGCGGGAGGCCCAAGAGACCCAGTACTTC; CDR3 protein: CASSFWREAQETQYF
D gene: -; V gene: TRBV6-5; CDR3 length: 13; J gene: TRBJ2-7; clone size: -; CDR3 DNA: TGTGCCAGCAGTTACGGGACGGTGGACGAGCAGTACTTC; CDR3 protein: CASSYGTVDEQYF
D gene: -; V gene: TRBV2; CDR3 length: 12; J gene: TRBJ2-5; clone size: -; CDR3 DNA: TGTGCCAGCATTGGGCAGCAAGAGACCCAGTACTTC; CDR3 protein: CASIGQQETQYF
D gene: TRBD2; V gene: TRBV7-6; CDR3 length: 17; J gene: TRBJ2-3; clone size: few; CDR3 DNA: TGTGCCAGCAGCTTTGTGAGCCGGGGGGACGGCACAGATACGCAGTATTTT; CDR3 protein: CASSFVSRGDGTDTQYF
D gene: -; V gene: TRBV5-1; CDR3 length: 16; J gene: TRBJ2-3; clone size: -; CDR3 DNA: TGCGCCAGCAGCTTGGATACTAGCAGCGGCACAGATACGCAGTATTTT; CDR3 protein: CASSLDTSSGTDTQYF
D gene: TRBD1; V gene: TRBV7-9; CDR3 length: 12; J gene: TRBJ2-7; clone size: few; CDR3 DNA: TGTGCCAGCAGCCGACAACAGGGGAGGCAGTACTTC; CDR3 protein: CASSRQQGRQYF
D gene: TRBD1; V gene: TRBV4-1; CDR3 length: 16; J gene: TRBJ2-3; clone size: few; CDR3 DNA: TGCGCCAGCAGCCGGAACCGGGACAGGGGGGGGAATACGCAGTATTTT; CDR3 protein: CASSRNRDRGGNTQYF
D gene: TRBD1; V gene: TRBV9; CDR3 length: 16; J gene: TRBJ1-2; clone size: -; CDR3 DNA: TGTGCCAGCAGCGCGACAGGGGCCCCCTCTGTATCTGGCTACACCTTC; CDR3 protein: CASSATGAPSVSGYTF
D gene: -; V gene: TRBV20-1; CDR3 length: 14; J gene: TRBJ2-4; clone size: -; CDR3 DNA: TGCAGTGCGGAGGAGGGGTCAGCCAAAAACATTCAGTACTTC; CDR3 protein: CSAEEGSAKNIQYF
D gene: TRBD1; V gene: TRBV2; CDR3 length: 14; J gene: TRBJ1-1; clone size: -; CDR3 DNA: TGTGCCAGCAGAAGACAGGGGGGGAACACTGAAGCTTTCTTT; CDR3 protein: CASRRQGGNTEAFF
D gene: TRBD2; V gene: TRBV7-8; CDR3 length: 14; J gene: TRBJ2-5; clone size: -; CDR3 DNA: TGTGCCAGCAGATCTGGGAGGGCAGACGAGACCCAGTACTTC; CDR3 protein: CASRSGRADETQYF
D gene: -; V gene: TRBV12-3/TRBV12-4; CDR3 length: 15; J gene: TRBJ1-5; clone size: -; CDR3 DNA: TGTGCCAGCAGTTTCGATGGGGGGGGAGATCAGCCCCAGCATTTT; CDR3 protein: CASSFDGGGDQPQHF
D gene: -; V gene: TRBV5-1; CDR3 length: 12; J gene: TRBJ2-1; clone size: -; CDR3 DNA: TGCGCCAGCAGCTTCGGCACCAATGAGCAGTTCTTC; CDR3 protein: CASSFGTNEQFF
D gene: -; V gene: TRBV20-1; CDR3 length: 13; J gene: TRBJ2-1; clone size: few; CDR3 DNA: TGCAGTGCTAGCCCGGAGGCGAGTGGTGAGCAGTTCTTC; CDR3 protein: CSASPEASGEQFF
D gene: TRBD1; V gene: TRBV4-2; CDR3 length: 17; J gene: TRBJ1-4; clone size: -; CDR3 DNA: TGTGCCAGCAGCCAAGAGCTGTGGACAGGAGGGAATGAAAAACTGTTTTTT; CDR3 protein: CASSQELWTGGNEKLFF
D gene: TRBD1; V gene: TRBV15; CDR3 length: 17; J gene: TRBJ1-5; clone size: -; CDR3 DNA: TGTGCCACCAGCAGAGTGGGGGGGCAGGGGGCTAGGCAGCCCCAGCATTTT; CDR3 protein: CATSRVGGQGARQPQHF
D gene: -; V gene: TRBV4-3; CDR3 length: 16; J gene: TRBJ2-1; clone size: many; CDR3 DNA: TGCGCCAGCAGCTGGAGCCTAGTGACGGGGGCTGGTGAGCAGTTCTTC; CDR3 protein: CASSWSLVTGAGEQFF
D gene: -; V gene: TRBV7-2; CDR3 length: 14; J gene: TRBJ2-6; clone size: many; CDR3 DNA: TGTGCCAGCAGCTTAGGTGGGGGGGCCAACGTCCTGACTTTC; CDR3 protein: CASSLGGGANVLTF
D gene: -; V gene: TRBV18; CDR3 length: 15; J gene: TRBJ2-1; clone size: few; CDR3 DNA: TGTGCCAGCTCACCATTCCGGGACCGAGACAATGAGCAGTTCTTC; CDR3 protein: CASSPFRDRDNEQFF
D gene: -; V gene: TRBV7-7; CDR3 length: 15; J gene: TRBJ2-3; clone size: -; CDR3 DNA: TGTGCCAGCAGCTTAGGGACTGCGAGCACAGATACGCAGTATTTT; CDR3 protein: CASSLGTASTDTQYF
D gene: -; V gene: TRBV5-1; CDR3 length: 12; J gene: TRBJ1-2; clone size: -; CDR3 DNA: TGCGCCAGCGCGGCCGGGTTCTATGGCTACACCTTC; CDR3 protein: CASAAGFYGYTF
D gene: TRBD1; V gene: TRBV12-3/TRBV12-4; CDR3 length: 16; J gene: TRBJ1-3; clone size: -; CDR3 DNA: TGTGCCAGCAGCCACCGACCGGGACAGGGGGCTTTCACCATATATTTT; CDR3 protein: CASSHRPGQGAFTIYF
D gene: -; V gene: TRBV3-1; CDR3 length: 13; J gene: TRBJ2-2; clone size: -; CDR3 DNA: TGTGCCAGCAGCCACAGTCCGCCAAGGGTGCTGTTTTTT; CDR3 protein: CASSHSPPRVLFF
D gene: -; V gene: TRBV7-2; CDR3 length: 15; J gene: TRBJ2-3; clone size: few; CDR3 DNA: TGTGCCAGCAGCTTGGGACAACCTAGCACAGATACGCAGTATTTT; CDR3 protein: CASSLGQPSTDTQYF
D gene: -; V gene: TRBV7-2; CDR3 length: 13; J gene: TRBJ2-5; clone size: few; CDR3 DNA: TGTGCCAGCAGCTTAGAGATTCAAGAGACCCAGTACTTC; CDR3 protein: CASSLEIQETQYF
D gene: -; V gene: TRBV6-6; CDR3 length: 14; J gene: TRBJ2-5; clone size: -; CDR3 DNA: TGTGCCAGCACCGGCAGGGCTTTTCGGGAGACCCAGTACTTC; CDR3 protein: CASTGRAFRETQYF
D gene: TRBD1; V gene: TRBV12-3/TRBV12-4; CDR3 length: 14; J gene: TRBJ2-7; clone size: -; CDR3 DNA: TGTGCCAGCAGTCCCAGACAGGGGGGCTACGAGCAGTACTTC; CDR3 protein: CASSPRQGGYEQYF
D gene: -; V gene: TRBV11-1; CDR3 length: 16; J gene: TRBJ2-6; clone size: -; CDR3 DNA: TGTGCCAGCAGCTTATGGGGGGGGCCTGGGGCCAACGTCCTGACTTTC; CDR3 protein: CASSLWGGPGANVLTF